The rows below give T cell receptor beta chains drawn from one sample of a study of cytomegalovirus exposure and HLA in healthy donors. Assay used: immunoSEQ multiplex PCR; TCRdb lists only in-frame clones, some missing. The repertoire consists of roughly 180,000 clones, with over 80% occurring once and the leading ten covering 1% to 1.5%. Sequenced material: PBMCs. The receptors come from a boy aged 2-9 years in good health and CMV-seronegative. CDR3s include the opening cysteine and the closing phenylalanine or tryptophan. The D gene is left open where the match is weak. The size field is filled for only some rows; it gives once, few, many or a size class.

CDR3: CASSPPDIEAFF
DNA: TGTGCCAGCAGCCCCCCAGACATTGAAGCTTTCTTT
V: TRBV7-9
J: TRBJ1-1
D: NA
size: NA

CDR3: CASSRTSGDVGELFF
DNA: TGTGCCAGCAGCCGAACTAGCGGGGATGTCGGGGAGCTGTTTTTT
V: TRBV7-9
J: TRBJ2-2
D: TRBD2
size: NA

CDR3: CASSYGTSGSTDTQYF
DNA: TGTGCCAGCAGCTACGGGACTAGCGGAAGCACAGATACGCAGTATTTT
V: TRBV7-3
J: TRBJ2-3
D: TRBD2
size: once

CDR3: CASSHTGDYNEQFF
DNA: TGTGCCAGCAGCCACACAGGGGACTACAATGAGCAGTTCTTC
V: TRBV11-2
J: TRBJ2-1
D: TRBD1
size: NA

CDR3: CASRLWAGKNTEAFF
DNA: TGTGCCAGCAGACTCTGGGCAGGGAAGAACACTGAAGCTTTCTTT
V: TRBV11-2
J: TRBJ1-1
D: NA
size: NA

CDR3: CASSPTGTGYSYNEQFF
DNA: TGTGCCAGCAGCCCCACCGGGACAGGATACTCCTACAATGAGCAGTTCTTC
V: TRBV5-6
J: TRBJ2-1
D: TRBD1
size: NA

CDR3: CASSLGTSGGMDEQFF
DNA: TGTGCCAGCAGCTTAGGGACTAGCGGGGGGATGGATGAGCAGTTCTTC
V: TRBV7-9
J: TRBJ2-1
D: TRBD2
size: NA

CDR3: CASSARTSGGTDTQYF
DNA: TGTGCCAGCAGCGCGCGGACTAGCGGGGGCACAGATACGCAGTATTTT
V: TRBV9
J: TRBJ2-3
D: TRBD2
size: NA

CDR3: CASSWGLAGDPLRQYF
DNA: TGTGCCAGCAGCTGGGGACTAGCGGGGGACCCTCTTAGGCAGTATTTT
V: TRBV5-6
J: TRBJ2-3
D: TRBD2
size: NA

CDR3: CASSWTSGSGKTQYF
DNA: TGTGCCAGCAGTTGGACTAGCGGGAGTGGTAAGACCCAGTACTTC
V: TRBV2
J: TRBJ2-5
D: TRBD2
size: once

CDR3: CASSPWDRDVLTF
DNA: TGCGCCAGCAGCCCCTGGGACAGGGACGTCCTGACTTTC
V: TRBV5-1
J: TRBJ2-6
D: TRBD1
size: NA

CDR3: CASSFSGDRIDTQYF
DNA: TGTGCCAGCAGCTTCTCGGGGGATCGGATAGATACGCAGTATTTT
V: TRBV11-2
J: TRBJ2-3
D: NA
size: NA

CDR3: CASSMPRREDTEAFF
DNA: TGTGCCAGCAGCATGCCCAGGAGGGAGGACACTGAAGCTTTCTTT
V: TRBV5-6
J: TRBJ1-1
D: NA
size: NA

CDR3: CASSTSTGYNQPQHF
DNA: TGCGCCAGCAGCACCTCGACAGGGTACAATCAGCCCCAGCATTTT
V: TRBV5-1
J: TRBJ1-5
D: TRBD1
size: NA

CDR3: CASSLANGNEQFF
DNA: TGTGCCTCCTCGCTAGCTAATGGGAATGAGCAGTTCTTC
V: TRBV9
J: TRBJ2-1
D: NA
size: NA

CDR3: CSVEGGRGELFF
DNA: TGCAGCGTTGAAGGAGGGCGCGGGGAGCTGTTTTTT
V: TRBV29-1
J: TRBJ2-2
D: NA
size: NA

CDR3: CASSSPWDTENIQYF
DNA: TGTGCCAGCAGCTCACCCTGGGACACGGAAAACATTCAGTACTTC
V: TRBV5-4
J: TRBJ2-4
D: NA
size: NA

CDR3: CASSPAEQGRDYGYTF
DNA: TGTGCCAGCAGCCCCGCGGAACAGGGAAGGGACTATGGCTACACCTTC
V: TRBV7-2
J: TRBJ1-2
D: NA
size: once

CDR3: CASSPGSFSPLHF
DNA: TGTGCCAGCAGCCCGGGATCTTTTTCACCCCTCCACTTT
V: TRBV11-2
J: TRBJ1-6
D: NA
size: NA

CDR3: CASSGYREEAFF
DNA: TGTGCCAGCAGTGGGTACAGGGAGGAAGCTTTCTTT
V: TRBV25-1
J: TRBJ1-1
D: NA
size: NA

CDR3: CASSLARDGRPSGSKNEQFF
DNA: TGTGCCAGCAGCTTAGCGCGGGACGGGCGCCCTAGCGGGAGCAAGAATGAGCAGTTCTTC
V: TRBV7-8
J: TRBJ2-1
D: TRBD2
size: NA

CDR3: CASSQDSERASYNEQFF
DNA: TGCGCCAGCAGCCAAGATTCAGAGCGGGCCTCCTACAATGAGCAGTTCTTC
V: TRBV4-1
J: TRBJ2-1
D: NA
size: NA

CDR3: CASSNLAGGGETQYF
DNA: TGTGCCAGCAGCAACCTAGCGGGAGGAGGAGAGACCCAGTACTTC
V: TRBV9
J: TRBJ2-5
D: TRBD2
size: NA

CDR3: CASSLWVGIRGEKLFF
DNA: TGTGCCAGCAGCTTGTGGGTAGGGATCCGGGGTGAAAAACTGTTTTTT
V: TRBV5-8
J: TRBJ1-4
D: NA
size: NA

CDR3: CASSYGLAREQYF
DNA: TGTGCCAGCAGTTACGGACTAGCGCGCGAGCAGTACTTC
V: TRBV6-5
J: TRBJ2-7
D: TRBD2
size: NA

CDR3: CASSLDRGNTIYF
DNA: TGTGCCAGCAGCTTAGATCGGGGAAACACCATATATTTT
V: TRBV11-2
J: TRBJ1-3
D: NA
size: NA

CDR3: CASSPQPIQGEQFF
DNA: TGTGCCAGCAGTCCCCAACCTATCCAGGGTGAGCAGTTCTTC
V: TRBV28
J: TRBJ2-1
D: NA
size: NA

CDR3: CSVEPAPTGSTDTQYF
DNA: TGCAGCGTTGAGCCCGCCCCGACAGGTAGCACAGATACGCAGTATTTT
V: TRBV29-1
J: TRBJ2-3
D: NA
size: NA

CDR3: CASADRGKEKLFF
DNA: TGTGCCTCAGCGGACAGGGGAAAAGAAAAACTGTTTTTT
V: TRBV7-9
J: TRBJ1-4
D: TRBD1
size: NA

CDR3: CASSPSALAGRRGTDTQYF
DNA: TGCGCCAGCAGCCCCTCTGCGCTAGCGGGGAGGCGGGGCACAGATACGCAGTATTTT
V: TRBV4-3
J: TRBJ2-3
D: TRBD2
size: NA

CDR3: CSVLTSGRSNEQFF
DNA: TGCAGCGTTTTGACTAGCGGGAGAAGTAATGAGCAGTTCTTC
V: TRBV29-1
J: TRBJ2-1
D: TRBD2
size: NA

CDR3: CASKVGQRHNEQFF
DNA: TGTGCCAGCAAGGTCGGCCAGCGTCACAATGAGCAGTTCTTC
V: TRBV2
J: TRBJ2-1
D: NA
size: NA

CDR3: CASSSIGLAGRNEQFF
DNA: TGTGCCAGCAGCTCCATCGGACTAGCGGGAAGGAATGAGCAGTTCTTC
V: TRBV11-2
J: TRBJ2-1
D: TRBD2
size: NA

CDR3: CASSVATGETQYF
DNA: TGTGCCAGCAGCGTAGCTACCGGAGAGACCCAGTACTTC
V: TRBV9
J: TRBJ2-5
D: NA
size: NA

CDR3: CASSYPSGTQYF
DNA: TGTGCCAGCAGCTATCCCTCGGGGACCCAGTACTTC
V: TRBV7-2
J: TRBJ2-5
D: NA
size: NA

CDR3: CASSPPGTGVREQFF
DNA: TGTGCCAGCAGCCCTCCGGGGACAGGGGTGCGGGAGCAGTTCTTC
V: TRBV7-9
J: TRBJ2-1
D: TRBD1
size: NA

CDR3: CASSLRDSYTDTQYF
DNA: TGTGCCAGCAGCCTCCGGGACAGCTACACAGATACGCAGTATTTT
V: TRBV5-4
J: TRBJ2-3
D: TRBD1
size: NA

CDR3: CASSPWESSYNEQFF
DNA: TGTGCCAGCAGCCCATGGGAGAGCTCCTACAATGAGCAGTTCTTC
V: TRBV7-3
J: TRBJ2-1
D: NA
size: NA

CDR3: CASSTQARGRETQYF
DNA: TGTGCCAGCAGCACCCAAGCGAGAGGGCGAGAGACCCAGTACTTC
V: TRBV5-4
J: TRBJ2-5
D: NA
size: NA

CDR3: CATQPERTGDNEAFF
DNA: TGTGCCACCCAGCCGGAACGGACAGGGGATAATGAAGCTTTCTTT
V: TRBV30
J: TRBJ1-1
D: TRBD1
size: NA